The next 25 T cell receptor beta chains were all read from a single sample in a study of T-cell memory formation after mild COVID-19. A single record per CDR3 protein comes from TCRdb applying MiXCR to the 5' RACE reads. The sample includes under 250,000 distinct CDR3 sequences, around 10% of them seen just once. Sequenced material: PBMCs or a T cell subset sorted from them (not recorded which). These receptors originate from a man younger than 30 who had mild COVID-19 (a few samples of this study predate the infection). Cell type and time point are not known.

The chain is built from TRBV6-2 or TRBV6-3 and TRBJ1-5, with a weak D call TRBD1 (6 bases). The V end lost 2 bases, the J end lost 2 bases, and 16 bases lay between the germline ends. CDR1 is MNHEY, CDR2 SVGEGT, per germline. The CDR3 is made up of 17 amino acids. The CDR3 is CASSYSRGTGGNQPQHF. The CDR3 DNA reads TGTGCCAGCAGTTACAGTAGGGGGACTGGTGGCAATCAGCCCCAGCATTTT.

This clonotype was picked up a small number of times. The rearrangement joins TRBV4-2 to TRBJ1-3; D gene unclear. Between the trimmed V and J ends, which lost 2 bases and 0 bases, there was a span of 11 bases. This CDR3 spans 16 amino acids. CDR1 and CDR2 from the germline V gene are LGHNA and YNFKEQ. CDR3 DNA sequence: TGTGCCAGCAGCCAATCAACACCGAGCTCTGGAAACACCATATATTTT. Amino acid sequence: CASSQSTPSSGNTIYF.

This clonotype has more than one count but fewer than ten. This chain uses TRBV5-5 with TRBJ2-3; D call uncertain. Germline loops: CDR1 SGHKS, CDR2 YYEKEE (reference sequence). The CDR3 loop spans 14 amino acids. V gave up 1 base and J gave up 4 bases, with 10 bases separating them. The CDR3 here is CASSLTAPPDTQYF. The CDR3 nucleotides read TGTGCCAGCAGCTTGACCGCCCCGCCAGATACGCAGTATTTT.

The V call is TRBV7-2, the J call TRBJ1-3; D uncertain. There are 13 residues in the CDR3. V was trimmed by 2 bases and J by 4 bases, leaving 6 bases between them. The V gene's germline CDR1 is SGHTA and CDR2 FQGNSA. This CDR3 is CASSLNGGNTIYF. The CDR3 region has the DNA TGTGCCAGCAGCTTAAACGGAGGAAACACCATATATTTT.

This clonotype occurred a few times. The chain links TRBV5-1 to TRBJ1-1; the D is unclear. CDR1 is SGHRS, CDR2 YFSETQ, per germline. The CDR3 length is 14 residues. V shed 4 bases and J shed 7 bases, with 17 bases lying between them. Here the CDR3 reads CASSREDGTLEAFF. In DNA form, the CDR3 reads TGCGCCAGCAGCAGAGAGGACGGCACCCTTGAAGCTTTCTTT.

This clonotype appeared a few times. V usage is TRBV29-1 and J usage is TRBJ2-3, with no clear D. CDR1 is SQVTM and CDR2 is ANQGSEA in the germline V gene. The CDR3 is made up of 11 amino acids. V lost 2 bases and J lost 7, with 7 bases in between. The CDR3 region has the DNA TGCAGCGTTGAAAGGGTAAATACGCAGTATTTT. Translated, it gives CSVERVNTQYF.

Here the CDR3 DNA reads TGCGCCAGCAGTGACGGGGACACCGGGGAGCTGTTTTTT. Translating gives CASSDGDTGELFF. The chain carries TRBV10-1 and TRBJ2-2; D is perhaps TRBD2 (5 bases). Germline CDR1 WNHNN, CDR2 SYGVQD (reference sequence). Trimming removed 3 bases from V and 3 bases from J, with 5 bases in between. The CDR3 length is 13 residues.

The chain uses TRBV9 and TRBJ1-2; the D is unclear. The CDR3 is 15 residues long. The V gene's germline CDR1 is SGDLS and CDR2 YYNGEE. Trimming removed 0 bases at V and 2 bases at J, with 11 bases between. This CDR3 reads CASSVGGNLNYGYTF. CDR3 in DNA: TGTGCCAGCAGCGTAGGCGGGAATCTGAACTATGGCTACACCTTC.

This clonotype has more than one count but fewer than ten. V usage is TRBV7-9 and J usage is TRBJ2-4, with TRBD1 matching 9 bases. J gave up 6 bases and V 4 bases, and 4 bases lay outside the gene matches. This CDR3 contains 14 residues. Germline values: CDR1 SEHNR, CDR2 FQNEAQ (reference sequence). The CDR3 DNA reads TGTGCCAGCAGCTCAACAGGGGGCGCAAACATTCAGTACTTC. It translates to CASSSTGGANIQYF. The entire variable domain, with the rest obtained from reference TRBV7-9 and TRBJ2-4, is as follows: DTGVSQNPRHKITKRGQNVTFRCDPISEHNRLYWYRQTLGQGPEFLTYFQNEAQLEKSRLLSDRFSAERPKGSFSTLEIQRTEQGDSAMYLCASSSTGGANIQYFGAGTRLSVL.

This clonotype was seen repeatedly, ten times or more. The chain has TRBV4-2 and TRBJ2-5; TRBD1 aligns across 10 bases. V was pared by 1 base and J by 0 bases, with 2 bases of the junction left unmatched. CDR1 and CDR2 from the germline V gene are LGHNA and YNFKEQ. The length of the CDR3 is 16 residues. The CDR3 sequence: CASSQGTGGDQETQYF. CDR3 in DNA: TGTGCCAGCAGCCAAGGGACAGGGGGTGACCAAGAGACCCAGTACTTC.

Concerning this clonotype itself: This clone may be a read error of a much larger clone one base away. V usage is TRBV5-1 and J usage is TRBJ2-1; TRBD1 might be the D (5 bases). Germline V gives CDR1 SGHRS, CDR2 YFSETQ. This CDR3 spans 12 amino acids. Written as DNA, the CDR3 is TGCGCCGGCAGGGATGGGCTCAATGAGCAGTTCTTC. As protein: CAGRDGLNEQFF.

This clonotype has a handful of counts. V usage is TRBV6-5 and J usage is TRBJ1-2, with TRBD1 matching 9 bases. From germline, CDR1 is MNHEY and CDR2 SVGAGI. Unmatched junction bases numbered 9, after V lost 5 bases and J lost 8 bases. CDR3 length: 14 amino acids. Here the CDR3 DNA reads TGTGCCAGCAGTCCACAGGGGGCGGCTGGGGGCTACACCTTC. Protein product: CASSPQGAAGGYTF.

This clonotype has a handful of counts. The CDR3 loop is CASSGTGGEKQETQYF. CDR3 DNA: TGTGCCAGCAGCGGAACAGGGGGTGAGAAACAAGAGACCCAGTACTTC. The chain has TRBV7-2 and TRBJ2-5; 8 positions match TRBD1. V lost 5 bases to trimming and J lost 2 bases; unmatched junction nucleotides: 10. Germline CDR1 and CDR2: SGHTA and FQGNSA. The CDR3 totals 16 residues.

The J gene is TRBJ2-5, the V gene TRBV29-1; TRBD1 aligns across 9 bases. The germline gives CDR1 SQVTM, CDR2 ANQGSEA. V was clipped by 8 bases and J by 5 bases; unmatched bases: 12. The CDR3 is 14 amino acids. CDR3 DNA sequence: TGCAGCACTACCGGGACAGGGAGTGGGGAGACCCAGTACTTC. Protein: CSTTGTGSGETQYF.

This clonotype was found a few times. The chain has TRBV7-9 and TRBJ1-1; D gene ambiguous. The CDR3 is made up of 13 amino acids. V was shortened by 5 bases and J by 4 bases, with 11 bases between the two germline ends. The germline V gene encodes CDR1 SEHNR and CDR2 FQNEAQ (reference sequence). CDR3 sequence reads: CASSQQRSTEAFF. The CDR3 DNA sequence: TGTGCCAGCAGCCAGCAGAGAAGCACTGAAGCTTTCTTT.

In its sample, this clonotype was seen a few times. The chain joins TRBV6-1 to TRBJ2-5, with D possibly being TRBD1 (5 bases). CDR3 length equals 14 residues. Per germline, CDR1 MNHNS and CDR2 SASEGT. Trimming took off 11 bases at V and 4 bases at J, with 20 bases between the two ends. The CDR3 DNA reads as TGTGCCGTAGAGAGCAGGGAAGATGGAGAGACCCAGTACTTC. This sequence encodes CAVESREDGETQYF.

The J gene is TRBJ1-2, the V gene TRBV11-2; D remains ambiguous. The CDR3 contains 13 residues. V was cut by 5 bases and J by 4 bases, with 11 bases left in between. CDR1 and CDR2 (germline): SGHAT, FQNNGV. Here the CDR3 DNA reads TGTGCCAGCAGCGTCCAATGGGGCTATGGCTACACCTTC. It specifies CASSVQWGYGYTF.

A note on this clonotype: A read error may account for a junction end that differs from germline. This chain uses TRBV4-3 with TRBJ1-5, with no clear D. This CDR3 spans 16 amino acids. Germline CDR1 is LGHNA and CDR2 is YSLEER. The CDR3 nucleotides read TGCGCCAGCAGCCCCCGGCCCGGGAGCCAGCCGGAGCCCCAGCGTTTT. This translates into CASSPRPGSQPEPQRF.

V is TRBV5-1 and J is TRBJ2-7; the match to TRBD1 covers 9 bases. V dropped 7 bases and J dropped 3; count of bases not matched to a gene: 11. The CDR3 consists of 15 residues. CDR1 SGHRS and CDR2 YFSETQ come from the germline V gene. Here the CDR3 DNA reads TGCGCCAGCGGTCCCGGGACAGGGTCCCTCTACGAGCAGTACTTC. It translates to CASGPGTGSLYEQYF.

V gene TRBV7-7 combines with J gene TRBJ2-1, with TRBD1 as a possible D gene (6 bases). V lost 2 bases and J lost 4, with 9 bases in between. Germline CDR1 SSHAT, CDR2 FNYEAQ (reference sequence). This CDR3 has 14 residues. CDR3 protein: CASSLRDTYNEQFF. CDR3 nucleotides: TGTGCCAGCAGCTTACGGGACACTTACAATGAGCAGTTCTTC.

This sequence joins TRBV19 and TRBJ1-1; D not resolved. Deletions cut 6 bases from V and 4 bases from J, with 9 bases between. CDR3 length: 12 amino acids. CDR1 and CDR2 (germline): LNHDA, SQIVND (reference sequence). CDR3 loop: CASSGVSTEAFF. Written as DNA, the CDR3 is TGTGCCAGTAGCGGGGTCTCCACTGAAGCTTTCTTT.

The V gene is TRBV12-3 or TRBV12-4, the J gene TRBJ1-5, with D possibly TRBD1 on 6 matching bases. This CDR3 has 13 residues. V lost 7 bases and J lost 5, with 12 bases in between. CDR3 DNA: TGTGCCAGCAAGCAGGGGAGGGATCAGCCCCAGCATTTT. Protein sequence: CASKQGRDQPQHF.

The V gene is TRBV12-3 or TRBV12-4, the J gene TRBJ1-1, with D hard to call. The CDR3 extends over 14 amino acids. The germline V and J ends were trimmed by 2 bases and 1 base, with 8 bases remaining between them. The CDR3 DNA sequence: TGTGCCAGCAGTTTACTGGTGACGAACACTGAAGCTTTCTTT. It encodes CASSLLVTNTEAFF.

The chain combines TRBV20-1 with TRBJ1-1; D gene ambiguous. The germline CDR1 and CDR2 sequences are DFQATT and SNEGSKA (reference sequence). V lost 0 bases to trimming and J lost 5 bases, with 16 bases between them. This CDR3 spans 15 amino acids. The CDR3 DNA reads TGCAGTGCTAGAGATCAGGAAGGGCTTTGGACTGAAGCTTTCTTT. Translating gives CSARDQEGLWTEAFF.

This clonotype has a count of ten or more. The chain carries TRBV5-1 and TRBJ2-2; D is ambiguous. CDR3 length: 19 residues. Trimming left V 0 bases short and J 0 bases short, with 18 bases between. From germline, CDR1 is SGHRS and CDR2 YFSETQ. In nucleotides, the CDR3 is TGCGCCAGCAGCTTGGCCGCTAGGGTAACCATCGCGAACACCGGGGAGCTGTTTTTT. It codes for CASSLAARVTIANTGELFF.